This is a list of T cell receptor beta chains from one sample in a study of OX40 agonist ivuxolimab in advanced cancers. The repertoire was sequenced with immunoSEQ multiplex PCR; TCRdb's copy has only in-frame clones and lacks some. The sample holds 35,000 to 40,000 clones, 88% seen once. Sequenced here: CD4+ or CD8+ T cells sorted from blood, sampled in a trial of the OX40 agonist ivuxolimab. Receptors were obtained from an adult with an advanced solid tumor such as melanoma, head and neck, liver or kidney cancer. The CDR3 runs from the conserved cysteine through the conserved F or W. Fields, in order: D gene, J gene, clone size, V gene, CDR3 DNA, CDR3 protein. D genes are given only for firm matches. The size of a clone is reported for some rows only, either as once, few or many, or as a class for expanded clones.

d_call: -; j_call: TRBJ2-1; clone_size: -; v_call: TRBV25-1; cdr3_nt: TGTGCCAGCAGCCTACTAGGGGGATTTTACAATGAGCAGTTCTTC; cdr3_aa: CASSLLGGFYNEQFF
d_call: TRBD1; j_call: TRBJ2-2; clone_size: -; v_call: TRBV9; cdr3_nt: TGTGCCAGCAGCGCTCGGACAGGGATAGACACCGGGGAGCTGTTTTTT; cdr3_aa: CASSARTGIDTGELFF
d_call: -; j_call: TRBJ2-2; clone_size: once; v_call: TRBV29-1; cdr3_nt: TGCAGCGTTGTCTCTGGGGCCGGGGAGCTGTTTTTT; cdr3_aa: CSVVSGAGELFF
d_call: -; j_call: TRBJ2-1; clone_size: -; v_call: TRBV19; cdr3_nt: TGTGCCAGTAGTATTATGGAGGGTTCCTACAATGAGCAGTTCTTC; cdr3_aa: CASSIMEGSYNEQFF
d_call: TRBD2; j_call: TRBJ2-5; clone_size: -; v_call: TRBV4-1; cdr3_nt: TGCGCCAGCAGCCAGGGGACTAGCAGCCAAGAGACCCAGTACTTC; cdr3_aa: CASSQGTSSQETQYF
d_call: -; j_call: TRBJ1-4; clone_size: -; v_call: TRBV27; cdr3_nt: TGTGCCAGCAGTTTACAGGGGCCCGGGCTGGGGTATAATGAAAAACTGTTTTTT; cdr3_aa: CASSLQGPGLGYNEKLFF
d_call: TRBD1; j_call: TRBJ2-7; clone_size: medium-sized; v_call: TRBV2; cdr3_nt: TGTGCCAGCAGGCCCGGGACAGGGACTGGCGAGCAGTACTTC; cdr3_aa: CASRPGTGTGEQYF
d_call: -; j_call: TRBJ2-7; clone_size: -; v_call: TRBV19; cdr3_nt: TGTGCCAGTAGTATCGGCCCGTGGGAGCAGTACTTC; cdr3_aa: CASSIGPWEQYF
d_call: TRBD2; j_call: TRBJ2-2; clone_size: -; v_call: TRBV11-2; cdr3_nt: TGTGCCAGCAGCTCGGGACTAGCGGGACCAACCGGGGAGCTGTTTTTT; cdr3_aa: CASSSGLAGPTGELFF
d_call: -; j_call: TRBJ1-1; clone_size: -; v_call: TRBV7-3; cdr3_nt: TGTGCCAGCAGCTTAAACAGTTTGAACACTGAAGCTTTCTTT; cdr3_aa: CASSLNSLNTEAFF
d_call: -; j_call: TRBJ2-1; clone_size: -; v_call: TRBV7-9; cdr3_nt: TGTGCCAGCAGCTCCCGGGACCTAGGCTCCTACAATGAGCAGTTCTTC; cdr3_aa: CASSSRDLGSYNEQFF
d_call: -; j_call: TRBJ1-3; clone_size: -; v_call: TRBV15; cdr3_nt: TGTGCCACCAGCAGAGATCGGGACCTCGGAAACACCATATATTTT; cdr3_aa: CATSRDRDLGNTIYF
d_call: -; j_call: TRBJ1-2; clone_size: -; v_call: TRBV28; cdr3_nt: TGTGCCAGCAGTTTGGGGCAGGGGATTCTCTCTAACTATGGCTACACCTTC; cdr3_aa: CASSLGQGILSNYGYTF
d_call: -; j_call: TRBJ2-3; clone_size: -; v_call: TRBV14; cdr3_nt: TGTGCCAGCAGCCAAGTGAACAGACCAAACGGCGCAGATACGCAGTATTTT; cdr3_aa: CASSQVNRPNGADTQYF
d_call: -; j_call: TRBJ2-5; clone_size: once; v_call: TRBV11-3; cdr3_nt: TGTGCCAGCAGCTTAGTACACGAGAGAGGGGAGACCCAGTACTTC; cdr3_aa: CASSLVHERGETQYF
d_call: -; j_call: TRBJ1-5; clone_size: -; v_call: TRBV19; cdr3_nt: TGTGCCAGTAGCCCAACAGGGTGGGGCAATCAGCCCCAGCATTTT; cdr3_aa: CASSPTGWGNQPQHF
d_call: TRBD2; j_call: TRBJ2-3; clone_size: -; v_call: TRBV28; cdr3_nt: TGTGCCAGCAGTTTTCCCCAAGCGGGAGTCTCAGATACGCAGTATTTT; cdr3_aa: CASSFPQAGVSDTQYF
d_call: -; j_call: TRBJ2-5; clone_size: -; v_call: TRBV9; cdr3_nt: TGTGCCAGCAGTACCAGGCCTGAAGAGACCCAGTACTTC; cdr3_aa: CASSTRPEETQYF
d_call: -; j_call: TRBJ2-5; clone_size: -; v_call: TRBV11-2; cdr3_nt: TGTGCCAGCAGCTTAGCTCCAGGGCAGGAGACCCAGTACTTC; cdr3_aa: CASSLAPGQETQYF
d_call: -; j_call: TRBJ2-7; clone_size: -; v_call: TRBV4-1; cdr3_nt: TGCGCCAGCAGCCAAGGGGAAGATCAAAGGGACGAGCAGTACTTC; cdr3_aa: CASSQGEDQRDEQYF
d_call: -; j_call: TRBJ2-1; clone_size: -; v_call: TRBV4-1; cdr3_nt: TGCGCCAGCAGCCAGGACTTGGGGGCCAATGAGCAGTTCTTC; cdr3_aa: CASSQDLGANEQFF
d_call: -; j_call: TRBJ2-7; clone_size: once; v_call: TRBV21-1; cdr3_nt: TGTGCCAGCAGCCTAAAGACAAGAACCTACGAGCAGTACTTC; cdr3_aa: CASSLKTRTYEQYF
d_call: TRBD1; j_call: TRBJ2-7; clone_size: -; v_call: TRBV5-1; cdr3_nt: TGCGCCAGCAGCTTGACAGGGGGCCCCTACGAGCAGTACTTC; cdr3_aa: CASSLTGGPYEQYF
d_call: -; j_call: TRBJ2-5; clone_size: -; v_call: TRBV9; cdr3_nt: TGTGCCAGCATCCAGTGGGGTTTGGCAGAGACCCAGTACTTC; cdr3_aa: CASIQWGLAETQYF
d_call: TRBD1; j_call: TRBJ2-7; clone_size: -; v_call: TRBV6-5; cdr3_nt: TGTGCCAGCGGACAGGGCCGGGGCTACGAGCAGTACTTC; cdr3_aa: CASGQGRGYEQYF
d_call: TRBD2; j_call: TRBJ2-5; clone_size: -; v_call: TRBV18; cdr3_nt: TGTGCCAGCTCACCACCCTCAGCGGGAGGGCCCTCGAGACAAGAGACCCAGTACTTC; cdr3_aa: CASSPPSAGGPSRQETQYF
d_call: -; j_call: TRBJ2-1; clone_size: -; v_call: TRBV7-9; cdr3_nt: TGTGCCAGCAGCTTACCACAGGGCAATGAGCAGTTCTTC; cdr3_aa: CASSLPQGNEQFF
d_call: -; j_call: TRBJ1-5; clone_size: -; v_call: TRBV11-3; cdr3_nt: TGTGCCAGCAGCTTAGGACAGGAACAGCCCCAGCATTTT; cdr3_aa: CASSLGQEQPQHF
d_call: TRBD2; j_call: TRBJ2-1; clone_size: -; v_call: TRBV10-3; cdr3_nt: TGTGCCATCAGTGAGCTAGCGGGAGGGAGGGTGTTCTTC; cdr3_aa: CAISELAGGRVFF
d_call: TRBD2; j_call: TRBJ2-1; clone_size: -; v_call: TRBV7-7; cdr3_nt: TGTGCCAGCAGCTTAACCGTACTAGCGGGAGAGAGTGAGCAGTTCTTC; cdr3_aa: CASSLTVLAGESEQFF
d_call: -; j_call: TRBJ2-5; clone_size: -; v_call: TRBV11-1; cdr3_nt: TGTGCCAGCAGCTTAGAAGAGACCCAGTACTTC; cdr3_aa: CASSLEETQYF
d_call: -; j_call: TRBJ2-6; clone_size: -; v_call: TRBV9; cdr3_nt: TGTGCCAGCAGCGATGGATCTGGGGCCAACGTCCTGACTTTC; cdr3_aa: CASSDGSGANVLTF
d_call: -; j_call: TRBJ1-2; clone_size: -; v_call: TRBV7-2; cdr3_nt: TGTGCCAGCAGCTTAGAGCTAGAGTATTATGGCTACACCTTC; cdr3_aa: CASSLELEYYGYTF